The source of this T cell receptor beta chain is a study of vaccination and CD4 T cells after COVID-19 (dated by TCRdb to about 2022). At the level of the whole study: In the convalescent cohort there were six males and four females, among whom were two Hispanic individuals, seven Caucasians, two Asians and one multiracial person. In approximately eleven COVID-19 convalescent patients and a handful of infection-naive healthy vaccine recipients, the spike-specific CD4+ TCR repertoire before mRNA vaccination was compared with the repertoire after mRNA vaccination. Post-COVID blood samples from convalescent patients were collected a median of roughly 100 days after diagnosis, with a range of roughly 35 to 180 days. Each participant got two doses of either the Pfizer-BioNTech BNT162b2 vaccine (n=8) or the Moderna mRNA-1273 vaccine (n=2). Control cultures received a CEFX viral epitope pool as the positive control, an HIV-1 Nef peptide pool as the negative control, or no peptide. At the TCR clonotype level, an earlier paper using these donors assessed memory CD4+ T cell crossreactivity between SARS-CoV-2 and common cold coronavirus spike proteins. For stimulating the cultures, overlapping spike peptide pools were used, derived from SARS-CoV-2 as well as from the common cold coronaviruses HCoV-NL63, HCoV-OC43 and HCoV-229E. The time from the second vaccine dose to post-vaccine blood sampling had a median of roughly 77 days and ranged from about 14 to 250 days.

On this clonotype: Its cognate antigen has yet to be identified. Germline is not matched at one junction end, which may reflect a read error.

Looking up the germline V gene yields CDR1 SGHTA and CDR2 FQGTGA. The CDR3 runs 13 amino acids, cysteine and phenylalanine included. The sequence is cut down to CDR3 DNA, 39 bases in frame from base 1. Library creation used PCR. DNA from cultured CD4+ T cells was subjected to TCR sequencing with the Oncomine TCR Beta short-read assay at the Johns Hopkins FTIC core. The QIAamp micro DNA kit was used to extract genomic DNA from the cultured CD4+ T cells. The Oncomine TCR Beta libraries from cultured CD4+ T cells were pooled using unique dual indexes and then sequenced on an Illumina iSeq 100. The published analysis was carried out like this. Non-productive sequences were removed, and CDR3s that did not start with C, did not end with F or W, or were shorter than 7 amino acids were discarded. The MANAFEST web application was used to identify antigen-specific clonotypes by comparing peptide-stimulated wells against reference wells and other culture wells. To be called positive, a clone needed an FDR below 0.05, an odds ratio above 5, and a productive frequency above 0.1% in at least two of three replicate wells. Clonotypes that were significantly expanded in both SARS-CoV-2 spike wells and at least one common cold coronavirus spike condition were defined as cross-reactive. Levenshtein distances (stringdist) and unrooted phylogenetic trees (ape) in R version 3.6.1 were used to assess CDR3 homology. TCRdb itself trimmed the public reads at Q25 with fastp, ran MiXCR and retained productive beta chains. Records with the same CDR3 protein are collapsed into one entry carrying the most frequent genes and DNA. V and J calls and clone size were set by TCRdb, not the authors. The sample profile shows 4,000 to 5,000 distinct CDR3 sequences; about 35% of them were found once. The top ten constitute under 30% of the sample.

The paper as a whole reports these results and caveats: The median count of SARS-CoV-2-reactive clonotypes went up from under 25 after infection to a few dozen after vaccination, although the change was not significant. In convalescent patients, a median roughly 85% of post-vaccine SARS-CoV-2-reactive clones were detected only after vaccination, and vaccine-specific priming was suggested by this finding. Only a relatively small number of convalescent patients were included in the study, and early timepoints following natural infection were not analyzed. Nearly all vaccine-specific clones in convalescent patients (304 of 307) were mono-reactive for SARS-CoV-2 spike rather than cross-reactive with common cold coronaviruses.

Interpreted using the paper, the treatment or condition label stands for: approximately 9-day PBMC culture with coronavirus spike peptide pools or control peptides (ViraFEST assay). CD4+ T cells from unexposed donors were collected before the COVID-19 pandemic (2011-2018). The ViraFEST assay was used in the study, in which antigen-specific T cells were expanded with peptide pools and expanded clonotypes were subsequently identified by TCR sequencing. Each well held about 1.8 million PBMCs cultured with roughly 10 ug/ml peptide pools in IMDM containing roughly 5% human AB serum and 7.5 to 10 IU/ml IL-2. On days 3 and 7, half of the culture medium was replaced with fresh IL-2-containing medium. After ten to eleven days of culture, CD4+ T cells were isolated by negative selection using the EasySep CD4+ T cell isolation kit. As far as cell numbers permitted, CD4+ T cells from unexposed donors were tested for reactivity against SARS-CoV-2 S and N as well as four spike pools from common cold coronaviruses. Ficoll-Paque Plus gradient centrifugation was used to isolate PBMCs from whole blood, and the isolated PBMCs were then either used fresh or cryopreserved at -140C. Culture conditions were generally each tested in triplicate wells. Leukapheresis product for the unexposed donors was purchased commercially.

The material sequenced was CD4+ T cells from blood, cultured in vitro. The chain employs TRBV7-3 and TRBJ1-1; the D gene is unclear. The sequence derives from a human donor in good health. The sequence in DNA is TGTGTCAGCAGCTTATTCTCCTACACTGAAGCTTTCTTT. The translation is CVSSLFSYTEAFF.